A single sample gave rise to the 26 T cell receptor beta chains below, sequenced in a study of tumor and adjacent non-tumor tissue in lung cancer. TCRbeta libraries were built with three rounds of nested PCR, modified from ARM-PCR. In TCRdb, the multiplex PCR reads were re-called with MiXCR into one record per CDR3 protein. The table has over 110,000 distinct CDR3 sequences, roughly 66% seen once. The template was RNA from unsorted bulk tissue. The sample comprised lung tumor tissue. These TCRs come from a man aged 55 to 70 with small cell lung cancer.

The chain couples TRBV29-1 to TRBJ1-1, with no clear D. Germline V CDR1 and CDR2: SQVTM, ANQGSEA. The CDR3 is 12 residues long. V lost 2 bases and J 11 bases, leaving 15 bases between the germline ends. CDR3 in amino acids: CSVERRGYEAFF. Written as DNA, the CDR3 is TGCAGCGTTGAAAGGCGGGGATATGAGGCTTTCTTT.

Ten or more counts support this clonotype. The chain is built from TRBV6-5 and TRBJ2-7, with 10 bases matching TRBD1. The CDR3 has 15 amino acids. Trimming at V came to 4 bases and at J to 0 bases, leaving 3 bases not matched to a gene. Germline lookup yields CDR1 MNHEY and CDR2 SVGAGI. The CDR3 is CASSLTGGSSYEQYF. Here the CDR3 DNA reads TGTGCCAGCAGTTTGACAGGGGGCTCCTCCTACGAGCAGTACTTC.

Turning to this clonotype: The junction and the germline gene differ at one end; a read error may be behind it. V is TRBV6-1 and J is TRBJ2-2; D is unresolved. The CDR3 consists of 12 residues. The germline V gene encodes CDR1 MNHNS and CDR2 SASEGT. CDR3 region: CASNENAGELFF. The CDR3 region has the DNA TGTGCCAGCAATGAGAACGCCGGGGAGCTGTTTTTT.

As concerns this clonotype: Likely a read error: the CDR3 ends without its conserved phenylalanine or tryptophan. V and J are TRBV29-1 and TRBJ1-2, with 9 bases aligning to TRBD1. Germline CDR1 and CDR2: SQVTM and ANQGSEA. The CDR3 consists of 15 residues. The V segment lost 6 bases and the J segment 8 bases; nucleotides outside the gene matches: 16. The CDR3 coding sequence is TGCAGCGTCTCCGGGACAGGGAAGAGTGAACGGGGCTACACCCTC. This codes for CSVSGTGKSERGYTL.

Turning to this clonotype: At one of its ends the junction is not consistent with the germline gene, which may arise from a read error. The chain combines TRBV11-2 with TRBJ2-7; D gene unclear. This CDR3 spans 11 amino acids. Per the germline V gene, CDR1 is SGHAT and CDR2 is FQNNGV. The CDR3 sequence: CASSSTYKQYF. CDR3 nucleotide sequence: TGTGCCAGCAGCTCCACCTACAAGCAGTACTTC.

Comments on this clonotype: The junction departs from the called germline gene at one end, perhaps through a read error. The gene calls are TRBV20-1 and TRBJ1-3, with 7 bases aligning to TRBD1. Germline-derived CDR1 and CDR2 are DFQATT and SNEGSKA (reference sequence). The CDR3 runs 14 residues. This CDR3 is CNADRTGLGNTIYF. CDR3 sequence (DNA): TGCAATGCTGACCGGACAGGATTGGGAAACACCATATATTTT.

About this clonotype itself: A much larger clone lies a single base off, so this may be a read error. J is TRBJ2-6 and V is TRBV28; D is ambiguous. CDR3 length equals 16 residues. Germline loops: CDR1 MDHEN, CDR2 SYDVKM. For the CDR3, the DNA is TGTGTCAGCAGTTCAGTCAGATCCTCTGGGGCCAACGTCCTGACTTTC. It codes for CVSSSVRSSGANVLTF.

The table lists this clonotype with a count of one. A single base separates this from a much larger clone, so it may be a read error. The chain carries TRBV20-1 and TRBJ2-5; D possibly corresponds to TRBD2 (5 bases). Germline V gene lookup returns CDR1 DFQATT and CDR2 SNEGSKA (reference sequence). There are 11 residues in the CDR3. The CDR3 coding sequence is TGCAGTTCTGGGCCGAGGGAGACCCGGTACTTC. Amino acid sequence: CSSGPRETRYF.

Points on this clonotype: This sequence may be a read error, since a much larger clone differs from it by one base. V gene TRBV24-1 combines with J gene TRBJ2-3, with 7 bases fitting TRBD1. This CDR3 has 15 residues. The germline gives CDR1 KGHDR, CDR2 SFDVKD. The trim removed 4 bases at V and 3 bases at J, leaving 6 bases unmatched. This CDR3 is CATSDLGQTTDTQYF. CDR3 coding DNA: TGTGCCACCAGTGACCTGGGACAGACTACAGATACGCAGTATTTT.

This clonotype was seen repeatedly, ten times or more. The chain carries TRBV20-1 and TRBJ1-5; D is uncertain. CDR1 is DFQATT, CDR2 SNEGSKA, per germline (reference sequence). The germline V and J ends were trimmed by 0 bases and 5 bases, with 8 bases remaining between them. The CDR3 has 13 amino acids. The DNA of the CDR3 is TGCAGTGCTAGAGATTGGCAGGATCAGCCCCAGCATTTT. Protein product: CSARDWQDQPQHF.

Turning to this clonotype: Mismatch with germline at one junction end may stem from a read error. The V and J genes are TRBV6-5 and TRBJ2-2; 9 bases map to TRBD2. Germline CDR1 MNHEY, CDR2 SVGAGI. This CDR3 region has 16 residues. As DNA, the CDR3 is TGTGCCGGCAGTTACTCAGGACTAGCGAGTACCGGGGAGCTGTTTTTT. It translates to CAGSYSGLASTGELFF.

This clonotype was detected many times. V gene TRBV4-1 combines with J gene TRBJ2-1, with 7 positions matching TRBD1. Germline V lookup: CDR1 MGHRA, CDR2 YSYEKL. CDR3 length: 14 residues. V lost 5 bases to trimming and J lost 6 bases; unmatched junction nucleotides: 7. The CDR3, as DNA: TGCGCCAGCAGCGAACGACAGGGACGCAATGAGCAGTTCTTC. It is translated as CASSERQGRNEQFF.

This rearrangement joins TRBV6-5 to TRBJ1-5; D gene unclear. CDR3 length: 12 amino acids. The V and J ends lost 4 bases and 11 bases respectively, with 12 bases between them. The V gene's germline CDR1 is MNHEY and CDR2 SVGAGI. The CDR3 nucleotides read TGTGCCAGCAGTTCTTATAGTGGGTCCCAGCATTTT. Translation gives CASSSYSGSQHF.

As regards this clonotype: A read error may be the cause here, since a much bigger clone is one base away. The gene calls are TRBV5-5 and TRBJ2-7; D gene uncertain. Germline V gives CDR1 SGHKS, CDR2 YYEKEE (reference sequence). The CDR3 is 13 residues long. V was shortened by 1 base and J by 1 base, with 6 bases between the two germline ends. CDR3 in DNA: TGTGCCAGCAGCTTGTACAATTCCTACGAGCAGTACTTC. Translated: CASSLYNSYEQYF.

This clonotype was detected many times. The V gene is TRBV11-3, the J gene TRBJ2-7, with TRBD2 as a possible D gene (5 bases). Between the trimmed V and J ends, which lost 3 bases and 3 bases, there was a span of 15 bases. The CDR3 spans 15 residues. The germline V gene encodes CDR1 SGHNT and CDR2 YENEEA. As DNA, the CDR3 is TGTGCCAGCAGCTTGGACTCCCTGGATCACTACGAGCAGTACTTC. Its protein is CASSLDSLDHYEQYF. Filled out from reference TRBV11-3 and TRBJ2-7, the complete variable domain reads EAGVVQSPRYKIIEKKQPVAFWCNPISGHNTLYWYLQNLGQGPELLIRYENEEAVDDSQLPKDRFSAERLKGVDSTLKIQPAELGDSAVYLCASSLDSLDHYEQYFGPGTRLTVT.

This chain connects TRBV15 to TRBJ1-4; D is ambiguous. Germline V CDR1 and CDR2: LNHNV, YYDKDF (reference sequence). This CDR3 region has 17 residues. V was shortened by 1 base and J by 0 bases, with 12 bases between the two germline ends. The CDR3: CATSRVAPSATNEKLFF. The CDR3 coding sequence is TGTGCCACCAGCAGAGTTGCACCTTCGGCAACTAATGAAAAACTGTTTTTT.

There are a few counts of this clonotype. The gene calls are TRBV20-1 and TRBJ2-1; 12 nucleotides agree with TRBD2. This CDR3 is built from 13 residues. The germline CDR1 and CDR2 sequences are DFQATT and SNEGSKA (reference sequence). CDR3 region: CGDLAGGPVGQFF. The CDR3 nucleotides read TGCGGGGATCTAGCGGGAGGGCCGGTCGGGCAGTTCTTC.

The sample holds many counts of this clonotype. The V and J genes are TRBV11-3 and TRBJ2-2; possibly TRBD1 or TRBD2 for D (5 bases each). The CDR3 loop spans 16 amino acids. Germline-derived CDR1 and CDR2 are SGHNT and YENEEA. V was trimmed by 0 bases and J by 6 bases, leaving 14 bases between them. The CDR3: CASSLEQGRDPGELFF. The CDR3 DNA sequence: TGTGCCAGCAGCTTAGAGCAGGGACGTGACCCCGGGGAGCTGTTTTTT.

As concerns this clonotype: Since no conserved phenylalanine or tryptophan closes the CDR3, a read error is the likely cause. The chain combines TRBV6-5 with TRBJ2-1, with D perhaps matching TRBD1 (6 bases). CDR3 size: 14 residues. Per the germline V gene, CDR1 is MNHEY and CDR2 is SVGAGI. CDR3 coding DNA: TGTGACAGCAGTCGACAGGAGTCCTACAATGAGCAGTTCTTA. Translating gives CDSSRQESYNEQFL.

The chain employs TRBV20-1 and TRBJ2-7; 7 nucleotides match TRBD2. This CDR3 comprises 15 residues. Germline V lookup: CDR1 DFQATT, CDR2 SNEGSKA (reference sequence). Germline trimming cut 7 bases from V and 0 bases from J; bases unmatched to any gene: 12. For the CDR3, the DNA is TGCAGTGTTTGGGGGAGCGGGACCGCCTCCTACGAGCAGTACTTC. It translates to CSVWGSGTASYEQYF.

This clonotype was picked up a small number of times. A read error may explain this, as a much larger clone is one base away. The chain links TRBV6-1 to TRBJ2-7; D remains unclear. CDR1 is MNHNS and CDR2 is SASEGT in the germline V gene. The CDR3 contains 14 residues. This CDR3 is CASTLRPFSYDQYF. DNA for the CDR3: TGTGCCAGCACCCTAAGACCCTTTTCCTACGATCAGTACTTC.

This clonotype was seen many times. The chain combines TRBV6-5 with TRBJ2-1; the D gene is possibly TRBD1 (5 bases). The V end was cut by 0 bases, the J end by 2 bases, with 5 bases between. Germline loops: CDR1 MNHEY, CDR2 SVGAGI. The CDR3 has 14 amino acids. CDR3 residues: CASSYSGPYNEQFF. The CDR3 nucleotides read TGTGCCAGCAGTTACTCGGGGCCCTACAATGAGCAGTTCTTC.

This chain joins TRBV6-5 and TRBJ1-2; 9 positions agree with TRBD1. The CDR3 is 15 amino acids. The germline V gene encodes CDR1 MNHEY and CDR2 SVGAGI. Losses at the gene ends were 10 bases for V and 10 bases for J; bases not matched to a gene: 19. CDR3 bases: TGTGCCAACCGTCAACGCCAGGGACAGGGCTGGGACTACACCTTC. Translated, it gives CANRQRQGQGWDYTF.

The rearrangement uses TRBV11-2 and TRBJ2-1, with 8 bases matching TRBD2. Germline V gene sequence: CDR1 SGHAT, CDR2 FQNNGV. The junction had 7 bases not matched to a gene; V was cut back by 3 bases and J by 6 bases. The CDR3 spans 15 residues. The CDR3 sequence: CASSFTGGLFNEQFF. The CDR3 DNA reads TGTGCCAGCAGCTTCACGGGAGGGTTATTCAATGAGCAGTTCTTC.

Comment on this clonotype: Compared with germline, one end of the junction differs, possibly owing to a read error. The rearrangement joins TRBV4-1 to TRBJ1-1; D gene unclear. Germline V gene sequence: CDR1 MGHRA, CDR2 YSYEKL. The CDR3 loop spans 17 amino acids. DNA of the CDR3: TGCGCCAGCGGCCAAGTCCCCGCTGATGGAGGGAACACTGAAGCTTTCTTT. Residues: CASGQVPADGGNTEAFF.

The V gene is TRBV6-5, the J gene TRBJ2-6; D is unresolved. The CDR3 is made up of 13 amino acids. Germline CDR1 MNHEY, CDR2 SVGAGI. The V end lost 10 bases, the J end lost 4 bases, and 11 bases lay between the germline ends. The CDR3 nucleotides are TGTGCCAACTACGTGACAGGGGCCAACGTCCTGACTTTC. Encoded protein: CANYVTGANVLTF.